The following is a T cell receptor (beta chain) sequence with its context. Antigen unknown. CDR1 and CDR2 (germline): SEHNR, FQNEAQ (reference sequence). V shed 3 bases and J shed 5 bases, with 14 bases lying between them. There are 15 residues in the CDR3. Researchers ran the PCR with 60 Vbeta and 13 Jbeta primers. TCRdb's table, derived via immunoSEQ multiplex PCR, lists solely in-frame clones and lacks some. This sample has around 130,000 clones, with almost 85% found just once. The data stem from a study of cytomegalovirus exposure and HLA in healthy donors. Study-wide findings and caveats: Within an earlier analysis, most TCR beta V segments proved productive either about 87% or about 30% of the time. A later analysis found that most CMV-associated TCR beta chains appeared HLA-restricted. Later on, a genetic analysis was performed. It linked a missense variant in DCLRE1C with V- and J-gene trimming of TCR beta. It was in a later analysis that TCR association rates were seen to vary by HLA locus, highest for DRB1 and lowest for HLA-C.

The chain couples TRBV7-9 to TRBJ1-5, with D possibly being TRBD1 (5 bases). The clonotype was recovered from a woman aged 18-35 years in good health and CMV-seronegative. The sequenced material came from PBMCs. The CDR3 DNA is TGTGCCAGCAGCTTCTCAGGGAAGGGCGATCAGCCCCAGCATTTT. It is translated as CASSFSGKGDQPQHF.